This T cell receptor beta chain was profiled in a study of Ad26.COV2.S vaccination and SARS-CoV-2 variants. As for this clone: Antigen: not known.

Germline CDR1 reads SGHDT; CDR2 reads YYEEEE. The CDR3 is 15 amino acids. V was clipped by 5 bases and J by 11 bases; unmatched bases: 15. Produced via immunoSEQ multiplex PCR; TCRdb's table is partial and in-frame only. Counted here are approximately 400,000 clones, around 92% occurring once; the ten biggest clones make up 3.9%. Whole-study results and caveats: Overall T cell responses may have been underestimated by the analyses of TCR breadth and depth. Substantial response breadth was reportedly seen for spike-specific CD8+ and CD4+ T cells after vaccination. Individuals receiving vaccine had higher spike-specific TCR breadth than placebo recipients did.

The source material was peripheral blood, sampled after recovery from COVID-19. This chain joins TRBV5-6 and TRBJ2-1; 8 bases line up with TRBD2. The sequence was collected from a human donor who had recovered from COVID-19. The CDR3 DNA is TGTGCCAGCAGTCCGAAAGTGGGCGGGGGGCTAAAGCAGTTCTTC. This codes for CASSPKVGGGLKQFF.